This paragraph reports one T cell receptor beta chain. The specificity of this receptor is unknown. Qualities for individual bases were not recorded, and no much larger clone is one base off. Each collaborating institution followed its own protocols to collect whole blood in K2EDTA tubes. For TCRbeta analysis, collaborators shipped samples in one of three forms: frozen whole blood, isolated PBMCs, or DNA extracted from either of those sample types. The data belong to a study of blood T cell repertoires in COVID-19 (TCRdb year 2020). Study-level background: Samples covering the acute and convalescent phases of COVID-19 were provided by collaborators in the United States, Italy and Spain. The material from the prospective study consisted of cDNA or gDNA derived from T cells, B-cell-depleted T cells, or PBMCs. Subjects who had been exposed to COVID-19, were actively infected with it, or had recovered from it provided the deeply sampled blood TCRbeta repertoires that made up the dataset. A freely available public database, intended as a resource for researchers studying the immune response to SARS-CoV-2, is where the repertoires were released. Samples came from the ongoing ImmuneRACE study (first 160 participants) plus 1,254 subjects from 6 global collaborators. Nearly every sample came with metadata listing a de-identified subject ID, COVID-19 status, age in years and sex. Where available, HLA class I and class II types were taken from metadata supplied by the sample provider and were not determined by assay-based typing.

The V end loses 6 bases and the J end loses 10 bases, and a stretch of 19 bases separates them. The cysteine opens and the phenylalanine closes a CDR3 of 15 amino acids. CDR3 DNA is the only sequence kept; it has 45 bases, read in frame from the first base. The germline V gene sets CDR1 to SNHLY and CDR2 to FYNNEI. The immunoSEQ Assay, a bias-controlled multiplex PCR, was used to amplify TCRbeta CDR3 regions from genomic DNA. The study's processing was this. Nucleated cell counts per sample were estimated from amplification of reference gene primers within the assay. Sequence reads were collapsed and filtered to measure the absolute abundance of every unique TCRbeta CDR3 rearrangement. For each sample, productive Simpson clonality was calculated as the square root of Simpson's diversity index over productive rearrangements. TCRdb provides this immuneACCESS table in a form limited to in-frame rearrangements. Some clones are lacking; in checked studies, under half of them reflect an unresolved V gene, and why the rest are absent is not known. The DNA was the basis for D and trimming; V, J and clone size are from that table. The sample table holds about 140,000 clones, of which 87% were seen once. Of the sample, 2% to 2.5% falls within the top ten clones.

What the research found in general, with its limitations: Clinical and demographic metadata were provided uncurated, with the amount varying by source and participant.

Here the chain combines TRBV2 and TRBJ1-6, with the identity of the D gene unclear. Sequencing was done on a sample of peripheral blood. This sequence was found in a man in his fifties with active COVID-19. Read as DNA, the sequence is TGTGCCAGCAGCTCCCACGAGGGTGGCGGATCACCCCTCCACTTT. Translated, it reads CASSSHEGGGSPLHF.